This T cell receptor beta chain was found in a study of shared T cell receptors in the human thymus. Repertoires were generated with immunoSEQ multiplex PCR, while TCRdb's copy carries only in-frame clones and drops some. The sample yields almost 550,000 clones, about four fifths seen once. The CDR3 contains 16 residues. The same sample was also used in a study of human thymus T cells. That source reports: Corrective cardiac surgery supplied the resected thymus tissue. Apparent skewing of V and J gene usage characterized both thymic and blood repertoires. Among unrelated individuals, related research reported thymic repertoires that overlapped highly.

The chain has TRBV21-1 and TRBJ1-4. TRBV21-1 is flagged as a pseudogene. The sample comprised thymocytes. The receptor was derived from a boy under two years old with a congenital heart defect. The CDR3 region is CASSNSRGGTNEKLFF. The DNA for the CDR3 is TGTGCCAGCAGCAATTCGAGGGGAGGGACTAATGAAAAACTGTTTTTT.